Below are 8 T cell receptor beta chains sequenced from a single sample in a study of T cells after yellow fever vaccination. MiXCR, run by TCRdb on the 5' RACE reads, gives a single entry per CDR3 protein. Here the sample spans 100,000 to 150,000 distinct CDR3 sequences, roughly 15% being singletons. Material: CD8+ T cells sorted from PBMCs, obtained 5 days after the yellow fever booster vaccination. These receptors came from a man younger than 35 who received the YFV17D yellow fever vaccine.

Ten or more counts support this clonotype. This rearrangement joins TRBV5-1 to TRBJ2-1; D ambiguous. V dropped 1 base and J dropped 6 bases, with 5 bases sitting between them. Germline lookup yields CDR1 SGHRS and CDR2 YFSETQ. The CDR3 contains 12 residues. CDR3 sequence (DNA): TGCGCCAGCAGCTTGTTGGGCAATGAGCAGTTCTTC. Protein product: CASSLLGNEQFF.

The chain links TRBV7-9 to TRBJ2-1; D unclear. The CDR3 loop spans 13 amino acids. CDR1 and CDR2 (germline): SEHNR, FQNEAQ (reference sequence). V lost 1 base and J lost 9, with 10 bases in between. CDR3 amino acids: CASSLGSATEQFF. CDR3 coding DNA: TGTGCCAGCAGCTTAGGGTCGGCGACTGAGCAGTTCTTC.

This clonotype was counted between two and nine times. This rearrangement joins TRBV15 to TRBJ1-5; D is possibly TRBD1 (6 bases). Germline V gene sequence: CDR1 LNHNV, CDR2 YYDKDF (reference sequence). The ends were cut back, 4 bases at V and 10 bases at J, with 14 bases in the middle. CDR3 size: 13 residues. The CDR3 loop is CATSISRGFPQHF. In DNA form, the CDR3 reads TGTGCCACCAGCATTTCCAGGGGCTTCCCCCAGCATTTT.

The J gene is TRBJ2-5, the V gene TRBV10-2, with D unresolved. The ends were cut back, 3 bases at V and 5 bases at J, with 10 bases in the middle. Germline V lookup: CDR1 WSHSY, CDR2 SAAADI. The CDR3 spans 13 residues. This CDR3 reads CASSDPLEETQYF. CDR3 coding DNA: TGCGCCAGCAGTGACCCTTTGGAGGAGACCCAGTACTTC.

This clonotype was found a few times. The V and J genes are TRBV7-2 and TRBJ2-7; the D call may be TRBD1 or TRBD2 (6 bases each). Germline CDR1 SGHTA, CDR2 FQGNSA. This CDR3 is built from 16 residues. V lost 2 bases to trimming and J lost 0 bases, with 14 bases between them. The CDR3 coding sequence is TGTGCCAGCAGCTTAATGGGGGGCAGGAGCTCCTACGAGCAGTACTTC. Translated: CASSLMGGRSSYEQYF.

This chain joins TRBV4-1 and TRBJ2-1; TRBD2 aligns across 10 bases. V lost 1 base to trimming and J lost 4 bases; unmatched junction nucleotides: 4. Germline V gene data show CDR1 as MGHRA and CDR2 as YSYEKL. This CDR3 contains 16 residues. The CDR3 coding sequence is TGCGCCAGCAGCCAAGCCGGGACTAGCGTATACAATGAGCAGTTCTTC. Translation gives CASSQAGTSVYNEQFF.

This clonotype was counted between two and nine times. The genes are TRBV28 and TRBJ2-2, with D uncertain. Per the germline V gene, CDR1 is MDHEN and CDR2 is SYDVKM. Trimming shortened V by 5 bases and J by 3 bases, and 10 bases separated the two germline ends. The CDR3 length is 14 residues. For the CDR3, the DNA is TGTGCCAGCAGTCTCTACACGGACACCGGGGAGCTGTTTTTT. This encodes CASSLYTDTGELFF.

The rearrangement uses TRBV20-1 and TRBJ2-3; D possibly corresponds to TRBD1 (7 bases). The CDR3 covers 16 residues. CDR1 DFQATT and CDR2 SNEGSKA come from the germline V gene (reference sequence). In nucleotides, the CDR3 is TGCAGCGTCACTCGCAGCGACAGGGAGGTTACAGATACGCAGTATTTT. This encodes CSVTRSDREVTDTQYF.